This T cell receptor beta chain comes out of a study of T cells in Graves' hyperthyroidism and ophthalmopathy. This CDR3 contains 15 residues. Trimming left V 3 bases short and J 4 bases short, with 15 bases between. About this clonotype: A single base separates this from a much larger clone, so it may be a read error.

Amplification yielded TCR beta CDR3 regions, with RNA transcripts as the source. Using the HTBI primer set, a first-round RT-PCR was run on the TCR CDR3. One entry per CDR3 protein results from TCRdb running MiXCR on the multiplex PCR reads. This sample has some 600,000 distinct CDR3 sequences; around 45% occur once, and the top ten carry nearly 8.5%. Material for sequencing was peripheral blood or thyroid tissue (not recorded which). The V call is TRBV12-3 or TRBV12-4, the J call TRBJ2-5; D may match TRBD1 or TRBD2 (5 bases each). This TCR was recovered from a woman aged 18 to 35 with Graves' hyperthyroidism. The CDR3 loop reads CASSFTGTSRETQYF. Here the CDR3 DNA reads TGTGCCAGCAGTTTTACGGGGACCAGCCGAGAGACCCAGTACTTC.